This T cell receptor beta chain was sequenced for a study of Graves' ophthalmopathy and Graves' hyperthyroidism. The germline CDR1 and CDR2 sequences are SNHLY and FYNNEI. The CDR3 covers 12 residues. V shed 7 bases and J shed 6 bases, with 9 bases lying between them. This clonotype was detected ten times or more. What it binds is unknown. CDR3 regions of TCR beta were amplified from RNA transcripts. In the first round, RT-PCR was carried out with HTBI primers, and a multiplex PCR formed the second round. From the multiplex PCR reads, TCRdb called clonotypes with MiXCR, one entry per CDR3 protein. The table records approximately 380,000 distinct CDR3 sequences, under 25% of them present only once. Whole-study results and caveats: Most expanded thyroid clonotypes above 0.001 frequency also appeared in blood.

The chain couples TRBV2 to TRBJ2-2; D is unclear. The specimen sequenced was peripheral blood. This receptor was identified in a young woman with stable Graves' hyperthyroidism. CDR3 in amino acids: CASIQRAGELFF. Here the CDR3 DNA reads TGTGCCAGCATCCAACGGGCCGGGGAGCTGTTTTTT. The full variable domain, rest sourced from reference TRBV2 and TRBJ2-2, is EPEVTQTPSHQVTQMGQEVILRCVPISNHLYFYWYRQILGQKVEFLVSFYNNEISEKSEIFDDQFSVERPDGSNFTLKIRSTKLEDSAMYFCASIQRAGELFFGEGSRLTVL.